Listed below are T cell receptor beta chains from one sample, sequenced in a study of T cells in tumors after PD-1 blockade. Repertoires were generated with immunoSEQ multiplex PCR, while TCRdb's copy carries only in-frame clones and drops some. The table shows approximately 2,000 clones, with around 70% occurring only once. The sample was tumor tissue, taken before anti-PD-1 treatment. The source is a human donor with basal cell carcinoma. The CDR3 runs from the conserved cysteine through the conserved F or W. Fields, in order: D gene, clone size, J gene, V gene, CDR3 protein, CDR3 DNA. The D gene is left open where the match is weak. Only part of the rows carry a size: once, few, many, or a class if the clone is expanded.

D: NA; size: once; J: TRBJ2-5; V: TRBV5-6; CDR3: CASSSGYPKETQYF; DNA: TGTGCCAGCAGCTCAGGGTACCCGAAAGAGACCCAGTACTTC
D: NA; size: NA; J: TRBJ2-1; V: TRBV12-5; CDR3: CASQEALGYEQFF; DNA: TGTGCTAGTCAGGAGGCCTTGGGGTATGAGCAGTTCTTC
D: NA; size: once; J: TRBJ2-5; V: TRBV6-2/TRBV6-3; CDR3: CASSYGETQYF; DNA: TGTGCCAGCAGTTACGGAGAGACCCAGTACTTC
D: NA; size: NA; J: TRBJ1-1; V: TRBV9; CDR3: CASSDPSGAMNTEAFF; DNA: TGTGCCAGCAGCGACCCATCAGGGGCGATGAACACTGAAGCTTTCTTT
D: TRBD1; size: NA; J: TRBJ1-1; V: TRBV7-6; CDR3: CASSLGGGSMNTEAFF; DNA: TGTGCCAGCAGCTTAGGAGGGGGCAGCATGAACACTGAAGCTTTCTTT
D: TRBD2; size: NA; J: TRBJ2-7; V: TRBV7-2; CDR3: CASSRRLAGGESEQYF; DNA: TGTGCCAGCAGCCGTCGACTAGCGGGGGGTGAATCCGAGCAGTACTTC
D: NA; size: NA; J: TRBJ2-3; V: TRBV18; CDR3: CASSSGTGILTDTQYF; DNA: TGTGCCAGCTCATCCGGGACTGGGATCCTCACAGATACGCAGTATTTT
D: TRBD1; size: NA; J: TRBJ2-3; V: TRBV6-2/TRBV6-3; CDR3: CASSYSHSIDRGGTDTQYF; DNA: TGTGCCAGCAGTTACTCCCATAGTATCGACAGGGGGGGCACAGATACGCAGTATTTT
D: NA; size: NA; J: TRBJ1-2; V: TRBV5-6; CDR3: CASSLLRDPVNYGYTF; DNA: TGTGCCAGCAGCTTGCTCCGGGACCCAGTTAACTATGGCTACACCTTC
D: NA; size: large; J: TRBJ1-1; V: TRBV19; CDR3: CASSIGDSPEAFF; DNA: TGTGCCAGTAGTATAGGAGACAGTCCTGAAGCTTTCTTT
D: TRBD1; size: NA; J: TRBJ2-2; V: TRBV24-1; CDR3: CATSDGTVGTGELFF; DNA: TGTGCCACCAGTGATGGGACAGTGGGCACCGGGGAGCTGTTTTTT
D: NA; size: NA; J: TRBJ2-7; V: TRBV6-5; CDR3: CASSWGPGYEQYF; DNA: TGTGCCAGCAGCTGGGGTCCAGGCTACGAGCAGTACTTC
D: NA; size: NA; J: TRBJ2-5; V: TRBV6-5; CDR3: CASSYSTGVETQYF; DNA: TGTGCCAGCAGTTACTCGACGGGAGTTGAGACCCAGTACTTC
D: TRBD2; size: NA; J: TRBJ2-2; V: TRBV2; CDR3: CASRRLAGDTGELFF; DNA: TGTGCCAGCAGGAGACTAGCGGGAGACACCGGGGAGCTGTTTTTT
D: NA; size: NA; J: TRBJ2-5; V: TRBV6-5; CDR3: CASRDNIQETQYF; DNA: TGTGCCAGCAGAGACAATATACAAGAGACCCAGTACTTC
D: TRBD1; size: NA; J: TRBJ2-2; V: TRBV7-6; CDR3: CASGGQVNTGELFF; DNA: TGTGCCAGCGGGGGACAGGTGAACACCGGGGAGCTGTTTTTT
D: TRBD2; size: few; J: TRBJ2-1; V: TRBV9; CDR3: CASSVGLAGVNEQFF; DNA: TGTGCCAGCAGCGTGGGACTAGCGGGAGTTAATGAGCAGTTCTTC
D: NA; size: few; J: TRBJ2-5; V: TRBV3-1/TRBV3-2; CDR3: CASSQQGRQTQYF; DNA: TGTGCCAGCAGCCAGCAGGGACGACAGACCCAGTACTTC
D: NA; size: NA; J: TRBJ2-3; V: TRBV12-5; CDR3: CASGLERGTDTQYF; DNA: TGTGCTAGTGGTTTAGAGCGGGGCACAGATACGCAGTATTTT
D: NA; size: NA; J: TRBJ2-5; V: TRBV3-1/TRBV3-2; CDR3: CASSQDWGPEGQETQYF; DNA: TGTGCCAGCAGCCAAGATTGGGGGCCGGAGGGCCAAGAGACCCAGTACTTC
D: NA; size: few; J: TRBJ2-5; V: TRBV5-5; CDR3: CASSPQVGGQETQYF; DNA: TGTGCCAGCAGCCCACAGGTCGGGGGCCAAGAGACCCAGTACTTC
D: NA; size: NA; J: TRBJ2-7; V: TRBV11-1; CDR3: CASSLALGRGISYEQYF; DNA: TGTGCCAGCAGCTTAGCCTTGGGACGGGGCATTTCCTACGAGCAGTACTTC
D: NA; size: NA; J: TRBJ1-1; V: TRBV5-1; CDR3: CASRPDGRDTEAFF; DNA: TGCGCCAGCAGACCGGACGGGAGAGATACTGAAGCTTTCTTT
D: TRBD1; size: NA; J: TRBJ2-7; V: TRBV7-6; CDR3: CASSPGTGNLYEQYF; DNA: TGTGCCAGCAGCCCAGGGACAGGGAACTTGTACGAGCAGTACTTC
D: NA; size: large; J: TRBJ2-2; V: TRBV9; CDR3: CASSSSTGELFF; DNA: TGTGCCAGCAGCTCATCCACCGGGGAGCTGTTTTTT
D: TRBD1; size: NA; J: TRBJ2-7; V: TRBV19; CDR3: CASSTGQGYEQYF; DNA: TGTGCCAGTAGTACTGGACAGGGCTACGAGCAGTACTTC
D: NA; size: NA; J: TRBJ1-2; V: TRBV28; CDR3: CASSLSGHGGPYGYTF; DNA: TGTGCCAGCAGTTTATCGGGCCATGGGGGACCCTATGGCTACACCTTC
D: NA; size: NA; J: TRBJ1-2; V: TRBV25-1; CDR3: CASSDRYPYGYTF; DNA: TGTGCCAGCAGTGACCGCTACCCCTATGGCTACACCTTC
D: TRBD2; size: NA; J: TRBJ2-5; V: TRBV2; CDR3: CASSRSSGSRETQYF; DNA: TGTGCCAGCAGTCGGTCTAGCGGGAGCCGGGAGACCCAGTACTTC
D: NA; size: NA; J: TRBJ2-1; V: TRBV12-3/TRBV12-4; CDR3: CASSGRATYEQFF; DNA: TGTGCCAGCAGTGGTCGGGCTACATATGAGCAGTTCTTC
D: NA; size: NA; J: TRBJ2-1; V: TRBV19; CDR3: CASTDSGYNEQFF; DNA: TGTGCCAGTACGGACTCGGGTTACAATGAGCAGTTCTTC
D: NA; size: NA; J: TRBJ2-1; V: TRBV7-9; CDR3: CASSLVGASDNEQFF; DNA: TGTGCCAGCAGCTTAGTAGGGGCTTCGGACAATGAGCAGTTCTTC
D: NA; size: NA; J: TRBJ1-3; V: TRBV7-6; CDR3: CASSPDSTSGNTIYF; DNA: TGTGCCAGCAGCCCGGACAGTACCTCTGGAAACACCATATATTTT
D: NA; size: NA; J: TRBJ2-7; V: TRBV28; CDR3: CASRIRGAQHEQYF; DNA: TGTGCCAGCAGAATTCGGGGAGCTCAGCACGAGCAGTACTTC
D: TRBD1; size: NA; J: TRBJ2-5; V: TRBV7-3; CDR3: CASSMSSGTGQETQYF; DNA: TGTGCCAGCAGCATGTCATCCGGGACAGGTCAAGAGACCCAGTACTTC
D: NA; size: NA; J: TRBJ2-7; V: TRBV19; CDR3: CASSRDQSSYEQYF; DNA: TGTGCCAGTAGTAGAGACCAAAGCTCCTACGAGCAGTACTTC
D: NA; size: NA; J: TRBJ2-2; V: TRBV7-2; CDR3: CASSLVWGADTGELFF; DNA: TGTGCCAGCAGCTTAGTTTGGGGGGCGGACACCGGGGAGCTGTTTTTT
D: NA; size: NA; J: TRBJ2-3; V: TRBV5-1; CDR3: CASSWGTDFSTDTQYF; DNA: TGCGCCAGCAGCTGGGGGACTGACTTTAGCACAGATACGCAGTATTTT
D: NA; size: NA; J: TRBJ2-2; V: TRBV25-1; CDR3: CASARTTPNTGELFF; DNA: TGTGCCAGCGCCAGGACCACCCCGAACACCGGGGAGCTGTTTTTT
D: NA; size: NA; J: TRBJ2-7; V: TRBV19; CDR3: CASSPRGSRPEQYF; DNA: TGTGCCAGTAGTCCCAGAGGCTCCCGACCCGAGCAGTACTTC
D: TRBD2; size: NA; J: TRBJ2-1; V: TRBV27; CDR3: CASGPGLAGGREQFF; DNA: TGTGCCAGCGGTCCGGGACTAGCGGGGGGGCGAGAGCAGTTCTTC
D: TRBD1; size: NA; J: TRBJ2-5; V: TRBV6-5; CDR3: CASSFSTGVETQYF; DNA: TGTGCCAGCAGTTTTTCGACAGGGGTAGAGACCCAGTACTTC
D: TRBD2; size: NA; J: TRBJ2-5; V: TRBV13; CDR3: CASSPGLADRETQYF; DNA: TGTGCCAGCAGCCCTGGACTAGCGGACCGGGAGACCCAGTACTTC
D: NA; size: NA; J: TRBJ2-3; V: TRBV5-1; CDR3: CASSLSRGSPDTQYF; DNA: TGCGCCAGCAGCTTGTCGCGGGGTAGTCCAGATACGCAGTATTTT
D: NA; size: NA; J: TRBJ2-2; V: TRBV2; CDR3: CASQDTFANTGELFF; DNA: TGTGCCAGCCAGGACACCTTCGCGAACACCGGGGAGCTGTTTTTT
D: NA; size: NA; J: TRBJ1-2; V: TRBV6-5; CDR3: CASSSPMTGFYGYTF; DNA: TGTGCCAGCAGTTCACCGATGACAGGTTTCTATGGCTACACCTTC
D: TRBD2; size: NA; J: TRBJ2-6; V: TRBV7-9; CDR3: CASTLTSGRYDGSGANVLTF; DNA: TGTGCCAGCACTCTGACTAGCGGGAGATACGATGGGTCTGGGGCCAACGTCCTGACTTTC
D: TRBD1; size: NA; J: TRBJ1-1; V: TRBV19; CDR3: CASTRQGMNTEAFF; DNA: TGTGCCAGTACCCGACAGGGGATGAACACTGAAGCTTTCTTT
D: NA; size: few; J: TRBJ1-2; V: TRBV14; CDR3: CASSRTPGPYGYTF; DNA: TGTGCCAGCAGTCGTACTCCGGGACCCTATGGCTACACCTTC
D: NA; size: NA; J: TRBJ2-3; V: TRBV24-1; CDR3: CATSDGTTTDTQYF; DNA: TGTGCCACCAGTGACGGGACAACGACAGATACGCAGTATTTT
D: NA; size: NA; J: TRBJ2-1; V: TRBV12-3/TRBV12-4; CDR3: CASSLKGYNEQFF; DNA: TGTGCCAGCAGTTTAAAGGGGTACAATGAGCAGTTCTTC
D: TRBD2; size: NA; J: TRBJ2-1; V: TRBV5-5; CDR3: CASSLEGLAGGPMGEQFF; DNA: TGTGCCAGCAGCTTGGAAGGACTAGCGGGAGGGCCGATGGGTGAGCAGTTCTTC
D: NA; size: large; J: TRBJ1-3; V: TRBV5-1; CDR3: CASSLERGTSSGNTIYF; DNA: TGCGCCAGCAGCTTGGAGAGGGGAACCAGCTCTGGAAACACCATATATTTT
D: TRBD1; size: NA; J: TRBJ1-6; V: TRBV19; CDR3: CASTPDRGYNSPLHF; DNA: TGTGCCAGTACCCCTGACAGGGGGTATAATTCACCCCTCCACTTT
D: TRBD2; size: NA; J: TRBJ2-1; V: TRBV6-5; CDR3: CASSSPGLAGRRQFF; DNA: TGTGCCAGCAGTTCCCCGGGACTAGCGGGTCGGAGGCAGTTCTTC
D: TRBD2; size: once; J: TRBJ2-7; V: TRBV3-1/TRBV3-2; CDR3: CASSQVGGGGYEQYF; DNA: TGTGCCAGCAGCCAAGTCGGCGGGGGGGGTTACGAGCAGTACTTC
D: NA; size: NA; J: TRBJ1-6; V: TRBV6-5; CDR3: CASRQTGINSPLHF; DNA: TGTGCCAGCAGACAGACAGGAATTAATTCACCCCTCCACTTT
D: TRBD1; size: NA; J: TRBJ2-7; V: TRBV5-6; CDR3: CASSLLGTGLQRQYF; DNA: TGTGCCAGCAGCTTGTTGGGGACAGGGTTGCAACGACAGTACTTC
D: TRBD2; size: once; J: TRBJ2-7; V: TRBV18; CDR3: CASSPSDSGTTYEQYF; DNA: TGTGCCAGCTCACCAAGCGATAGCGGGACCACCTACGAGCAGTACTTC
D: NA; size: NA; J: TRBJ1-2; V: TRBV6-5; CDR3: CASSPLGRNYGYTF; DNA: TGTGCCAGCAGTCCCCTGGGGAGAAACTATGGCTACACCTTC